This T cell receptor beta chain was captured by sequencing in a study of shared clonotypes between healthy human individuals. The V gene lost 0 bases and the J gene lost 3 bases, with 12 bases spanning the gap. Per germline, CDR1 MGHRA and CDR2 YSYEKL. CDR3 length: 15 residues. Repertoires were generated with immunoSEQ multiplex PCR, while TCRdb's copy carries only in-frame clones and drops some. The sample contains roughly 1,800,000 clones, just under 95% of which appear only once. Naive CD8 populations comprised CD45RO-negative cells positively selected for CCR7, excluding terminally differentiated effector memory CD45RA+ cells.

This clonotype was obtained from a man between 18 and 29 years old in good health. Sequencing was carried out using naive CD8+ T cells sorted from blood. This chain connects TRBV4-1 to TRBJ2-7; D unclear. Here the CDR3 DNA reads TGCGCCAGCAGCCAAGAACCTCCAGGCGGCTACGAGCAGTACTTC. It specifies CASSQEPPGGYEQYF.